The rows below give T cell receptor beta chains drawn from one sample of a study of cytomegalovirus exposure and HLA in healthy donors. Data came from immunoSEQ multiplex PCR; TCRdb stores just in-frame clones and leaves some out. Of over 100,000 clones in the sample, about 86% were seen once. Specimen: PBMCs. All receptors come from a woman in her thirties in good health and CMV-seronegative. CDR3s include the opening cysteine and the closing phenylalanine or tryptophan. A D gene is named only where the DNA matches it firmly. Only some rows state a clone size, as once, few, many or a class for expanded clones.

TRBV19,-,-,TRBJ1-6,TGTGCCAGTACCAACTTTCGAGGGAATAATTCACCCCTCCACTTT,CASTNFRGNNSPLHF
TRBV19,few,-,TRBJ1-5,TGTGCCAGTAGTATTATGGCGGTATCCGATCAGCCCCAGCATTTT,CASSIMAVSDQPQHF
TRBV7-3,-,TRBD2,TRBJ2-1,TGTGCCAGCAGCCTCCACGGAGCGGGAGTAAGTAATGAGCAGTTCTTC,CASSLHGAGVSNEQFF
TRBV9,-,TRBD2,TRBJ2-1,TGTGCCAGCAGAGGAGCGGGAGCCTACTACAATGAGCAGTTCTTC,CASRGAGAYYNEQFF
TRBV30,-,TRBD1,TRBJ1-4,TGTGCCTGGAGTGCTGGACAGGGGGGGAGGGAAAAACTGTTTTTT,CAWSAGQGGREKLFF
TRBV9,-,-,TRBJ1-2,TGTGCCAGCAGCGTAAGCGAAAGGAACTATGGCTACACCTTC,CASSVSERNYGYTF
TRBV7-9,-,-,TRBJ2-1,TGTGCCAGCAGCTTAAAATCCACGGGGTACAATGAGCAGTTCTTC,CASSLKSTGYNEQFF
TRBV4-3,-,TRBD2,TRBJ2-3,TGCGCCAGCAGCCCCCGGGGCGCTAGCGGGAGGGTAGATACGCAGTATTTT,CASSPRGASGRVDTQYF
TRBV19,-,TRBD2,TRBJ2-3,TGTGCCAGTAGTAGAGCGGGAGCGGGAGATACGCAGTATTTT,CASSRAGAGDTQYF
TRBV6-5,-,-,TRBJ2-3,TGTGCCAGCACCCCTCGCGCGGGGCCCGCTACGCAGTATTTT,CASTPRAGPATQYF
TRBV5-1,-,-,TRBJ2-1,TGCGCCAGCAGCTTGGCCGGGGACTCCTACAATGAGCAGTTCTTC,CASSLAGDSYNEQFF
TRBV6-1,-,-,TRBJ2-1,TGTGCCAGCAGTACATACACGCGTTCGCGGGAGCAGTTCTTC,CASSTYTRSREQFF
TRBV29-1,-,-,TRBJ1-2,TGCAGCGTTGCCGGGATAGGGTATGGCTACACCTTC,CSVAGIGYGYTF
TRBV6-7,-,-,TRBJ1-2,TGTGCCAGCAGTTGGCCTCAGGGGACGAAGTATGGCTACACCTTC,CASSWPQGTKYGYTF
TRBV2,-,TRBD1,TRBJ2-7,TGTGCCAGCAGTGTGACCGGGACAGCACCTGGCGAGCAGTACTTC,CASSVTGTAPGEQYF
TRBV2,-,-,TRBJ2-7,TGTGCCAGCAGTTCTCGGGTGGGCTACGAGCAGTACTTC,CASSSRVGYEQYF
TRBV11-2,once,-,TRBJ2-7,TGTGCCAGCAGCTTGGCCGCCTACGAGCAGTACTTC,CASSLAAYEQYF
TRBV30,once,TRBD1,TRBJ2-1,TGTGCCTGGAGCCCTGACAGGGGCGTCCATGAGCAGTTCTTC,CAWSPDRGVHEQFF
TRBV4-3,few,-,TRBJ2-7,TGCGCCAGCAGCCAAGAGAGCCCTAGCTCCTACGAGCAGTACTTC,CASSQESPSSYEQYF
TRBV27,once,TRBD1,TRBJ1-2,TGTGCCAGCAGTTCCGGGACAGGGGGCCATGGCTACACCTTC,CASSSGTGGHGYTF
TRBV15,-,-,TRBJ2-5,TGTGCCACCAGCAGAGCGGGATTCCAAGAGACCCAGTACTTC,CATSRAGFQETQYF
TRBV28,-,-,TRBJ2-7,TGTGCCAGCGGGGTGGAGAGCGGCAGGAGTACCTACGAGCAGTACTTC,CASGVESGRSTYEQYF
TRBV5-4,-,-,TRBJ2-3,TGTGCCAGCAGCTTTGACTCCCTCACAGATACGCAGTATTTT,CASSFDSLTDTQYF
TRBV25-1,-,-,TRBJ2-1,TGTGCCAGCATTGCGGTTTTCGGCAATGAGCAGTTCTTC,CASIAVFGNEQFF
TRBV5-1,-,-,TRBJ1-1,TGCGCCAGCAGCTCCCAGGCTATGAACACTGAAGCTTTCTTT,CASSSQAMNTEAFF
TRBV10-1,-,-,TRBJ2-2,TGCGCCAGCAGTCCCGGGACACTAGGGGACGGGGAGCTGTTTTTT,CASSPGTLGDGELFF
TRBV4-3,-,TRBD1,TRBJ2-1,TGCGCCAGCAGCCAAGACCCTCTCGGACAGGCAGAGCAGTTCTTC,CASSQDPLGQAEQFF
TRBV5-1,-,-,TRBJ2-1,TGCGCCAGCAGCCCCGGAGGACAGACCGTCTATGAGCAGTTCTTC,CASSPGGQTVYEQFF
TRBV6-5,once,-,TRBJ2-7,TGTGCCAGCAGCAAACCCAGCTCCTACGAGCAGTACTTC,CASSKPSSYEQYF